This TCR beta chain was recorded in a study of liver allograft versus peripheral blood T cells. As for the study in general: Recipients' peripheral blood supplied the T cell receptor repertoires against which those in transplanted livers were compared.

CDR1 is DFQATT, CDR2 SNEGSKA, per germline (reference sequence). The CDR3 covers 16 residues. Deletions cut 6 bases from V and 7 bases from J, with 24 bases between. This clonotype was seen ten or more times. TCRdb redid the calling of the reads with MiXCR, one entry per CDR3 protein. The sample has over 3,000 distinct CDR3 sequences, roughly 15% seen once. J is TRBJ2-2 and V is TRBV20-1; D tentatively fits TRBD1 or TRBD2 (7 bases each). The clonotype comes from a human patient who had a liver transplant. Some T cells may be the graft donor's. Here the CDR3 DNA reads TGCAGTGCGATCCAAAGGGGGCGTCGGGGGGACGGGGAGCTGTTTTTT. As protein: CSAIQRGRRGDGELFF.